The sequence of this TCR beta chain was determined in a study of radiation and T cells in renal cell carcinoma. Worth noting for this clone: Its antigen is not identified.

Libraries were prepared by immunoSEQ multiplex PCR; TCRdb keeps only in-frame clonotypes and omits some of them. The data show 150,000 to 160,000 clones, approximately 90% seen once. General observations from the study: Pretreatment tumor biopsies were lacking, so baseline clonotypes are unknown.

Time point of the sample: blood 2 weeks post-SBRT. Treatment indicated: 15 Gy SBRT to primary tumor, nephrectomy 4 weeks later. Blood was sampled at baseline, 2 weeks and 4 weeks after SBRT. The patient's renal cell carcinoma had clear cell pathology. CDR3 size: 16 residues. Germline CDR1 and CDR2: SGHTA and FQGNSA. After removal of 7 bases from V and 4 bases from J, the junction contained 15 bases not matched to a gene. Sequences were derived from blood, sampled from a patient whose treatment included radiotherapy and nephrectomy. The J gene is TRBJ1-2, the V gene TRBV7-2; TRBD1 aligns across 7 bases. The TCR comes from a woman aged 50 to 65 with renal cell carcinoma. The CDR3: CASKQGSRQGSYGYTF. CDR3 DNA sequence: TGTGCCAGCAAACAAGGGTCGAGACAGGGAAGCTATGGCTACACCTTC.